This entry concerns a single T cell receptor beta chain. This sample is drawn from a study of shared clonotypes between healthy human individuals. The V end was cut by 0 bases, the J end by 5 bases, with 13 bases between. CDR1 KGHSH and CDR2 LQKENI come from the germline V gene. The CDR3 has 15 residues. Only in-frame clones appear in the TCRdb table, and some are missing; sequencing was by immunoSEQ multiplex PCR. This sample has millions of clones, with more than 85% found just once. This chain joins TRBV18 and TRBJ1-1, with D uncertain. The sequencing sample was made of naive CD4+ T cells from PBMCs. The subset: CD45RA+ positively selected. The sequence was obtained from a man in his late teens or twenties in good health. Some clones in this sample may be carry-over from other donors' samples. CDR3 nucleotide sequence: TGTGCCAGCTCACCACCTGGCGCCCTTACTACTGAAGCTTTCTTT. It specifies CASSPPGALTTEAFF.